The 27 T cell receptor beta chains given below trace back to one sample, sequenced in a study of blood T cell repertoires in COVID-19. Data came from immunoSEQ multiplex PCR; TCRdb stores just in-frame clones and leaves some out. The sample records 95,000 or so clones, roughly 80% being singletons. The sequencing input was peripheral blood. These receptors all stem from a human donor in a cohort sampled during active COVID-19.

The chain is built from TRBV5-4 and TRBJ2-1; 9 positions match TRBD2. The CDR3 length is 15 residues. Germline-derived CDR1 and CDR2 are SGHNT and YYREEE (reference sequence). With V trimmed by 4 bases and J by 3 bases, 5 bases remained unmatched. CDR3: CASSTGLALYNEQFF. The DNA for the CDR3 is TGTGCCAGCAGCACGGGACTAGCTCTCTACAATGAGCAGTTCTTC.

J is TRBJ2-1 and V is TRBV5-4, with 9 nucleotides matching TRBD2. The length of the CDR3 is 15 residues. Germline CDR1 SGHNT, CDR2 YYREEE (reference sequence). V lost 3 bases and J lost 0; bases outside the gene matches: 1. CDR3 residues: CASSYSGGSYNEQFF. The CDR3 bases are TGTGCCAGCAGCTATAGCGGGGGCTCCTACAATGAGCAGTTCTTC.

This rearrangement joins TRBV5-8 to TRBJ2-5, with TRBD1 matching over 10 bases. The CDR3 has 15 residues. Germline V gene sequence: CDR1 SGHTS, CDR2 YDEGEE. V dropped 5 bases and J dropped 2; count of bases not matched to a gene: 6. The CDR3 reads CASSAGTGDQETQYF. The DNA of the CDR3 is TGTGCCAGCAGTGCCGGGACAGGGGATCAAGAGACCCAGTACTTC. Supplemented by reference TRBV5-8 and TRBJ2-5, the full variable domain reads EAGVTQSPTHLIKTRGQQATLRCSPISGHTSVYWYQQALGLGLQFLLWYDEGEERNRGNFPPRFSGRQFPNYSSELNVNALELEDSALYLCASSAGTGDQETQYFGPGTRLLVL.

The rearrangement joins TRBV21-1 to TRBJ1-1; the listed D gene, TRBD1, was not tested against the DNA. TRBV21-1 is a pseudogene. This CDR3 is built from 13 residues. CDR3 coding DNA: TGTGCCAGCAGCAAAGCAGGGGGCCCTGAAGCTTTCTTT. Amino acids: CASSKAGGPEAFF.

The V call is TRBV7-2, the J call TRBJ1-1; D ambiguous. With 2 bases removed from V and 0 bases from J, the gap between germline ends came to 4 bases. This CDR3 spans 13 amino acids. Germline assignment: CDR1 SGHTA and CDR2 FQGNSA. CDR3 in amino acids: CASSLPLNTEAFF. CDR3 in DNA: TGTGCCAGCAGCTTACCTCTGAACACTGAAGCTTTCTTT.

This chain uses TRBV4-1 with TRBJ1-4, with D hard to call. The ends were cut back, 0 bases at V and 4 bases at J, with 12 bases in the middle. CDR1 and CDR2 (germline): MGHRA, YSYEKL. The CDR3 contains 16 residues. In DNA, the CDR3 is TGCGCCAGCAGCCAAGAAAAACAGAGAATTAATGAAAAACTGTTTTTT. Translated: CASSQEKQRINEKLFF.

The gene calls are TRBV18 and TRBJ2-2; no reliable D call. Trimming took off 1 base at V and 3 bases at J, with 9 bases between the two ends. The CDR3 runs 15 residues. Germline CDR1 reads KGHSH; CDR2 reads LQKENI. The CDR3 nucleotides read TGTGCCAGCTCACCACGCTACGCCGACACCGGGGAGCTGTTTTTT. Translated: CASSPRYADTGELFF.

The rearrangement joins TRBV6-5 to TRBJ2-7, with 8 bases matching TRBD1. CDR3 length equals 14 residues. V dropped 5 bases and J dropped 4; count of bases not matched to a gene: 7. Germline V CDR1 and CDR2: MNHEY, SVGAGI. The CDR3 DNA reads as TGTGCCAGCAGTCTCGGACAGGGAAAGTACGAGCAGTACTTC. This translates into CASSLGQGKYEQYF.

The chain couples TRBV3-1 (or the pseudogene TRBV3-2) to TRBJ1-2; maybe TRBD1 (5 bases). V gave up 0 bases and J gave up 3 bases, with 14 bases separating them. Germline lookup yields CDR1 LGHDT and CDR2 YNNKEL (reference sequence). This CDR3 comprises 16 residues. The CDR3 nucleotides are TGTGCCAGCAGCCAAGAGATTGGGGGGGAATACTATGGCTACACCTTC. Translation: CASSQEIGGEYYGYTF.

The chain combines TRBV27 with TRBJ1-2, with TRBD1 matching 7 bases. Germline V gene lookup returns CDR1 MNHEY and CDR2 SMNVEV (reference sequence). The trim removed 1 base at V and 3 bases at J, leaving 17 bases unmatched. The CDR3 consists of 19 residues. The CDR3 DNA is TGTGCCAGCAGTTTATTCGCAGTAGGGGGCGGCGCGTTTGACTATGGCTACACCTTC. It translates to CASSLFAVGGGAFDYGYTF.

V gene TRBV7-8 combines with J gene TRBJ2-7; 7 bases match TRBD1. Germline V gene data show CDR1 as SGHVS and CDR2 as FQNEAQ. The CDR3 spans 15 residues. Trimming cost V 5 bases and J 1 base; bases outside gene matches: 8. CDR3 sequence: CASSGDRVSSYEQYF. In DNA form, the CDR3 reads TGTGCCAGCAGCGGAGACAGGGTATCTTCCTACGAGCAGTACTTC.

For this clone: Within the sample, other DNA sequences also encode this same CDR3. The CDR3 sequence: CASSVGTSGRTDTQYF. CDR3 coding DNA: TGTGCCAGCAGCGTAGGGACTAGCGGACGCACAGATACGCAGTATTTT. The rearrangement joins TRBV9 to TRBJ2-3, with 10 bases matching TRBD2. There are 16 residues in the CDR3. Losses at the gene ends were 0 bases for V and 1 base for J; bases not matched to a gene: 2. Germline V gives CDR1 SGDLS, CDR2 YYNGEE.

V and J are TRBV18 and TRBJ1-6, with TRBD1 as a possible D gene (6 bases). The CDR3 loop spans 14 amino acids. CDR1 and CDR2 from the germline V gene are KGHSH and LQKENI. The ends were cut back, 3 bases at V and 6 bases at J, with 9 bases in the middle. CDR3 sequence reads: CASSPDSINSPLHF. In DNA, the CDR3 is TGTGCCAGCTCACCGGACAGTATTAATTCACCCCTCCACTTT.

This clone has only a few counts. The chain has TRBV5-6 and TRBJ1-2; 8 nucleotides line up with TRBD1. The germline V gene has CDR1 SGHDT and CDR2 YYEEEE. Losses at the gene ends were 2 bases for V and 0 bases for J; bases not matched to a gene: 6. CDR3 length equals 16 residues. This chain's CDR3 is CASSFQGTGANYGYTF. CDR3 DNA sequence: TGTGCCAGCAGCTTTCAAGGGACAGGCGCTAACTATGGCTACACCTTC.

The CDR3 reads CASSQFHQGGAKNIQYF. CDR3 DNA sequence: TGTGCCAGCAGCCAATTTCATCAGGGGGGAGCCAAAAACATTCAGTACTTC. The rearrangement joins TRBV3-1 (or the pseudogene TRBV3-2) to TRBJ2-4; TRBD1 might be the D (7 bases). The CDR3 spans 17 residues. CDR1 is LGHDT and CDR2 is YNNKEL in the germline V gene (reference sequence). The V and J ends lost 2 bases and 0 bases respectively, with 14 bases between them.

The rearrangement links TRBV19 to TRBJ2-3; perhaps TRBD2 as D (6 bases). This CDR3 is 15 amino acids long. V lost 1 base and J 3 bases, leaving 11 bases between the germline ends. The germline CDR1 and CDR2 sequences are LNHDA and SQIVND (reference sequence). The DNA of the CDR3 is TGTGCCAGTAGTATAGGGGGAGGAGGGACAGATACGCAGTATTTT. As protein: CASSIGGGGTDTQYF.

V is TRBV12-3 or TRBV12-4 and J is TRBJ2-3; perhaps TRBD2 as D (5 bases). This CDR3 contains 13 residues. Trimming removed 5 bases from V and 1 base from J, with 7 bases in between. The CDR3 region is CASSRTRTDTQYF. The CDR3 DNA is TGTGCCAGCAGTCGGACTCGCACAGATACGCAGTATTTT.

This clone appeared once. This rearrangement joins TRBV3-1 (or the pseudogene TRBV3-2) to TRBJ2-7; TRBD2 matches at 10 bases. V was clipped by 1 base and J by 4 bases; unmatched bases: 7. In germline, CDR1 is LGHDT, CDR2 YNNKEL (reference sequence). The CDR3 has 16 residues. CDR3 DNA sequence: TGTGCCAGCAGCCAAGCCATAACTAGCGGGACATACGAGCAGTACTTC. This sequence encodes CASSQAITSGTYEQYF.

V gene TRBV3-1 (or the pseudogene TRBV3-2) combines with J gene TRBJ1-3; TRBD1 is a possible D gene (6 bases). V was pared by 4 bases and J by 4 bases, with 11 bases between. CDR3 size: 14 residues. CDR1 and CDR2 (germline): LGHDT, YNNKEL (reference sequence). CDR3 sequence: CASSLRTEGNTIYF. The DNA for the CDR3 is TGTGCCAGCAGCCTCAGGACAGAAGGAAACACCATATATTTT.

The chain carries TRBV20-1 and TRBJ2-1; D is unresolved. CDR1 is DFQATT and CDR2 is SNEGSKA in the germline V gene (reference sequence). This CDR3 has 11 amino acids. V lost 3 bases to trimming and J lost 2 bases, with 2 bases between them. CDR3: CSASAYNEQFF. CDR3 nucleotide sequence: TGCAGTGCTAGCGCCTACAATGAGCAGTTCTTC.

This CDR3 reads CASSLQGAYGEAFF. The CDR3 DNA sequence: TGTGCCAGCAGTTTACAGGGGGCTTACGGTGAAGCTTTCTTT. The chain combines TRBV6-5 with TRBJ1-1; 9 bases fit TRBD1. Trimming removed 4 bases from V and 7 bases from J; junction bases left unmatched: 7. CDR1 and CDR2 (germline): MNHEY, SVGAGI. CDR3 length equals 14 residues.

This chain links TRBV5-1 with TRBJ2-3; possible D gene TRBD2, 5 bases. The CDR3 is 15 residues long. From germline, CDR1 is SGHRS and CDR2 YFSETQ. V lost 0 bases to trimming and J lost 2 bases, with 10 bases between them. CDR3 bases: TGCGCCAGCAGCTTGGAGCGGAGTGTCACAGATACGCAGTATTTT. Translation gives CASSLERSVTDTQYF.

This chain uses TRBV7-9 with TRBJ1-1; tentative D call: TRBD1 (6 bases). Germline-derived CDR1 and CDR2 are SEHNR and FQNEAQ (reference sequence). There are 15 residues in the CDR3. V was shortened by 4 bases and J by 3 bases, with 15 bases between the two germline ends. In nucleotides, the CDR3 is TGTGCCAGCAGCTGGACTTCTACAGGGTACACTGAAGCTTTCTTT. This sequence encodes CASSWTSTGYTEAFF.

The J gene is TRBJ1-2, the V gene TRBV6-1; a possible D gene is TRBD1 (5 bases). The CDR3 consists of 19 residues. V lost 1 base to trimming and J lost 9 bases, with 30 bases between them. CDR1 MNHNS and CDR2 SASEGT come from the germline V gene. CDR3 region: CASSEVGASLSHSNVRYTF. CDR3 sequence (DNA): TGTGCCAGCAGTGAAGTTGGGGCCTCCCTCTCCCATTCAAACGTCCGCTACACCTTC.

This chain joins TRBV3-1 (or the pseudogene TRBV3-2) and TRBJ1-5; 7 bases match TRBD1. The CDR3 length is 14 residues. Per the germline V gene, CDR1 is LGHDT and CDR2 is YNNKEL (reference sequence). The V segment lost 5 bases and the J segment 4 bases; nucleotides outside the gene matches: 5. CDR3 amino acids: CASSLGQVNQPQHF. The CDR3 DNA is TGTGCCAGCAGCTTAGGACAGGTAAATCAGCCCCAGCATTTT.

This chain links TRBV11-2 with TRBJ2-2; D perhaps matches TRBD2 (6 bases). The CDR3 has 14 amino acids. The ends were cut back, 8 bases at V and 7 bases at J, with 17 bases in the middle. Germline CDR1 reads SGHAT; CDR2 reads FQNNGV. The CDR3 spells CASGGVGAIGELFF. The CDR3 DNA reads as TGTGCCAGCGGCGGGGTAGGGGCGATCGGGGAGCTGTTTTTT.

The V gene is TRBV28, the J gene TRBJ2-1, with TRBD2 identical over 8 bases. CDR1 is MDHEN and CDR2 is SYDVKM in the germline V gene. After removal of 2 bases from V and 2 bases from J, the junction contained 5 bases not matched to a gene. There are 16 residues in the CDR3. The CDR3 spells CASSLPSGRTYNEQFF. In DNA form, the CDR3 reads TGTGCCAGCAGTTTACCCAGCGGGAGAACCTACAATGAGCAGTTCTTC.